This T cell receptor (beta chain) was recorded in a study of T cell repertoires in aging, cancer and after chemotherapy. Study at large: Donor ages fell into six groups from 30 or younger up to 70 or older. Chronic lymphocytic leukemia patients on fludarabine- or bendamustine-based regimens gave paired samples before and after chemotherapy. Findings and caveats of the study: Rebound thymic output was suggested by rising median generation probability during chemotherapy in each cancer cohort. Lymphoid organ infiltration in hematological cancer patients may impair thymic emigration or peripheral T cell expansion.

TCR beta rearrangements were amplified from peripheral blood genomic DNA. This clonotype is classed as medium-sized. Its matching antigen is unknown. Rearranged V-D-J TRB sequences were amplified with a mixed TRB-A/B primer pool. Using its own MiXCR run on the multiplex PCR reads, TCRdb lists one record per CDR3 protein. The table includes nearly 7,500 distinct CDR3 sequences, approximately 30% detected once. Specimen: blood. The sequence was obtained from a human donor with a blood cancer.

In nucleotides, the CDR3 is TGTGCCAGCTCACCACCGGGGGGCCAGGACTACAATGAGCAGTTCTTC. Protein: CASSPPGGQDYNEQFF. This sequence joins TRBV18 and TRBJ2-1, with D perhaps matching TRBD1 or TRBD2 (6 bases each). The germline V and J ends were trimmed by 0 bases and 3 bases, with 12 bases remaining between them. Germline lookup yields CDR1 KGHSH and CDR2 LQKENI. The length of the CDR3 is 16 residues.